This T cell receptor beta chain emerged from a study of regulatory T cells in long-lasting Graves disease (dated by TCRdb to the early 2020s). Some background on the complete study: Patients with newly diagnosed Graves' disease had been on antithyroid drugs for under 3 months. Persistent Graves' disease patients were compared with newly diagnosed Graves' disease patients by peripheral blood TCR sequencing and RNA sequencing. The study was registered as a clinical trial and conducted in China. A total of 33 samples underwent TCR sequencing, from roughly 13 patients with persistent Graves' disease and about 20 patients with newly diagnosed Graves' disease. Study-wide findings and limitations: Peripheral blood alone was examined, since thyroid tissue, which constituted the primary lesion, could not be accessed. A larger number of public clonotypes was shared among persistent patients (fewer than 3,000) than among newly diagnosed patients (roughly 980). Compared with newly diagnosed patients, patients with persistent Graves' disease had lower TCR Shannon entropy and fewer highly expanded clones, which suggests clonal expansion. The authors noted that the small sample size was a limitation that may lower accuracy. Persistent disease showed preferential use of TRBV28, TRBJ1-2 and TRBJ2-5, whereas newly diagnosed disease favored TRBV20-1 and TRBJ2-1. Only the TCR beta chain was sequenced and analyzed.

Cut back by 6 bases and 6 bases, the V and J ends lie 27 bases apart. The germline V gene (reference sequence) provides CDR1 DFQATT and CDR2 SNEGSKA. The CDR3 measures 16 amino acids from cysteine to phenylalanine. The DNA shown is the 48-base CDR3, in frame from base 1. Libraries came from multiplex PCR. Sequencing took place on an Illumina HiSeq 4000. To build TCR beta libraries, CDR3 regions were amplified by Arm-PCR using iRepertoire HTBI primers. PCR products were gel purified before sequencing. The original pipeline was this. Gene usage analysis of CDR3 amino acid clonotypes relied on the approximately 62 TRBV and 12 to 15 TRBJ segments identified across samples. COPE and FqMerger were used to merge the filtered high-quality paired reads into contigs. BLAST was used to align contigs to IMGT TRBV, TRBD and TRBJ reference genes, with CDR3 defined following IMGT. Any clonotype with a frequency above 0.1% was counted as a highly expanded clone. Shannon entropy was used to measure repertoire diversity, and the Gini coefficient was used to measure V-J evenness. A clonotype found in more than one individual was treated as public. TCRdb itself trimmed the public reads at Q25 with fastp, ran MiXCR and retained productive beta chains. Rows with a matching CDR3 protein are joined into one entry that keeps the most common DNA and genes. The V and J calls and clone size come from TCRdb's table, not from the authors' own analysis. This sample lists 400,000 to 500,000 distinct CDR3 sequences; about 15% were detected once. The ten largest clonotypes hold roughly 18% of the sample.

Turning to this clonotype: This receptor's antigen is unknown. No qualities accompany the bases; no much larger clone lies one base away.

The time point label for this specimen denotes: newly diagnosed GD, antithyroid drugs for less than 3 months. RNA was extracted from PBMCs in TRIzol for both TCR sequencing and RNA sequencing. The diagnosis of Graves' disease was made according to American Thyroid Association guidelines. The patients came from an endocrinology department in Xi'an, China. Each patient gave 7 to 9.5 milliliters of peripheral blood, collected in an EDTA anticoagulant tube. Ficoll Paque Plus density gradient separation was used to isolate PBMCs, and no further T cell sorting was done. An Agilent 2100 Bioanalyzer and agarose gel were used to check RNA quality, while a NanoDrop 2000 measured RNA concentration. This sample also appeared in a second study, on T cells in Graves' hyperthyroidism and ophthalmopathy. The second study's paper adds: Stable Graves' hyperthyroidism was defined as no progression to ophthalmopathy during 18 months of follow-up. The hyperthyroidism patients were between 18 and 65 years old and newly diagnosed, with a disease duration of less than 2 months. Any patient with an uncontrolled infection, another autoimmune disease, pregnancy or lactation was excluded. Diagnoses relied on clinical symptoms, serum thyroxine and TRAb, thyroid ultrasound and orbital computed tomography. For the first round of RT-PCR on the TCR CDR3, the HTBI primer set was used together with the Qiagen OneStep RT-PCR kit. Most expanded thyroid clonotypes (frequency above 0.001) were also found in blood, which suggests that blood repertoires may mirror thyroid immune responses. A model built on a 13 V-J signature distinguished ophthalmopathy from stable hyperthyroidism, reaching about 88% sensitivity and under 84% specificity in cross-validation and 80%/75% in testing. During validation, the model predicted progression to ophthalmopathy a median of approximately six months ahead of onset, with almost 71% sensitivity and roughly 75% specificity. To identify TCR V-J signatures that set the groups apart, the researchers used a discovery cohort of more than 95 patients, made up of 40 to 45 with Graves' ophthalmopathy and approximately 57 with stable Graves' hyperthyroidism. Prospective prediction of ophthalmopathy was tested in an independent validation cohort of 18 to 20 hyperthyroidism patients and 15 to 17 patients who later progressed to ophthalmopathy. The 100 discovery patients were randomly split 7:3 into training and test sets. Thyroid tissue and blood T-cell repertoires from several Graves' hyperthyroidism patients were also compared in the study. Following sampling, methimazole starting at 30 mg daily was given to hyperthyroidism patients, and high-dose intravenous methylprednisolone was given to ophthalmopathy patients. Libraries were constructed in a second round of multiplex PCR, after which size selection and purification were performed. Paired-end sequencing of the libraries was performed with 100 bp reads on an Illumina HiSeq2000. SOAPnuke was used to process the raw data, throwing out any read that contained adapters or uncalled bases, had a mean Phred below 15, or lacked an exact constant-primer or identifier match. High-quality paired reads were merged with COPE v1.2.5, and unique nucleotide sequences were defined as clonotypes. MiTCR v1.1 was used to align clonotypes to the IMGT TRBV, TRBD and TRBJ reference segments. Analysis was restricted to V-J combinations with a frequency above 0.0001, which covered approximately 99% of repertoires. The TCS score was defined as F50 (clonal expansion) divided by E x V (chaos), with BLOSUM62-based TCRdist calculated between CDR3 peptides within each V-J. Welch's t-statistics and random forest reduced around 520 V-J features to about 12, which were used in a naive Bayes classifier (R e1071). No statistical method was used to fix the sample size in advance, and group allocation was not hidden from the investigators. According to the paper, TCR Vbeta CDR3 sequencing was carried out on over 130 peripheral blood samples, which came from fewer than 50 ophthalmopathy, 75 to 80 hyperthyroidism and approximately 17 progressor patients.

Sample: peripheral blood mononuclear cells (PBMCs), taken at new diagnosis, from a patient treated with antithyroid drugs. The TCR sequence derives from a woman in her forties or fifties with Graves disease. Donor details come from another sample of the same person, matched by shared clones. The chain links TRBV20-1 with TRBJ2-7; TRBD2 could be the D gene, as 5 bases match. The nucleotide sequence is TGCAGTGCAAGTGCCAGACGGGGTCCCCTTTTGGGCGAGCAGTACTTC. This codes for CSASARRGPLLGEQYF.